This TCR beta chain originates from a study of OX40 agonist ivuxolimab in advanced cancers. At the level of the study: Ivuxolimab, an agonistic anti-OX40 (CD134) antibody, was given to patients. Patients with prior anti-PD-1, anti-PD-L1 or anti-CTLA-4 therapy were eligible; approximately 37% had some.

Here immunoSEQ multiplex PCR was the method, and the copy in TCRdb shows in-frame clones only, minus some. Altogether some 19,000 clones are present, around two thirds being singletons, with the ten largest covering roughly 13%. This sample comprised CD4+ or CD8+ T cells sorted from blood, obtained in a trial of the OX40 agonist ivuxolimab. The source is an adult with an advanced solid tumor such as melanoma, head and neck, liver or kidney cancer.

This CDR3 reads CASSPRDRKTGETQYF. The CDR3 DNA sequence: TGTGCCAGCTCACCGCGGGACAGGAAGACGGGGGAGACCCAGTACTTC. V and J are TRBV18 and TRBJ2-5; 8 positions match TRBD1. Trimming took 3 bases from V and 5 from J; bases not matched to a gene: 11. Germline-derived CDR1 and CDR2 are KGHSH and LQKENI. This CDR3 has 16 residues.